The clone carrying this T cell receptor beta chain was seen just once. The CDR3 runs 13 residues. V lost 5 bases to trimming and J lost 4 bases, with 11 bases between them. From germline, CDR1 is MNHEY and CDR2 SMNVEV (reference sequence). This specimen comes from a study of blood T cell repertoires in COVID-19. Original handling: It was from reference gene primer amplification that nucleated cell counts were estimated. The protocol was immunoSEQ multiplex PCR, while the TCRdb copy is restricted to in-frame clones and leaves out a portion. V and J calls and clone size are as listed in that table; D and trimming were resolved from the DNA. Of 350,000 to 450,000 clones in the sample, around 92% were seen once. This study enrolled people aged about 18 to 100 from about two dozen US geographic areas. Which cohort a participant joined came from the clinical history participants gave.

Sequencing was performed on PBMCs or T cells enriched from blood (not recorded which). The sequence was obtained from a woman in her thirties who had recovered from COVID-19. V and J are TRBV27 and TRBJ1-2; D not resolved. DNA of the CDR3: TGTGCCAGCAGTCCGGGGAACTTCTATGGCTACACCTTC. This encodes CASSPGNFYGYTF.